Listed here is a single TCR beta chain. The CDR3 extends over 13 amino acids. V was shortened by 0 bases and J by 3 bases, with 5 bases between the two germline ends. Germline-derived CDR1 and CDR2 are LGHDT and YNNKEL (reference sequence). In the authors' workflow: By means of reference gene primer amplification, nucleated cell counts were estimated. Clones were sequenced by immunoSEQ multiplex PCR, and TCRdb holds only the in-frame ones, with some missing. D and trimming come from the DNA, and the V and J calls and clone size come from that table. The data contain 300,000 to 350,000 clones, around 83% of them singletons. These data are taken from a study of blood T cell repertoires in COVID-19.

V usage is TRBV3-1 (or the pseudogene TRBV3-2) and J usage is TRBJ1-1; D gene uncertain. Sequenced material: peripheral blood. This TCR derives from a young man with active or convalescent COVID-19. For the CDR3, the DNA is TGTGCCAGCAGCCAAGACTTATACACTGAAGCTTTCTTT. It codes for CASSQDLYTEAFF.